Each of the 21 T cell receptor beta chains below was sequenced from the same sample in a study of tumor-infiltrating lymphocytes in primary liver carcinoma. The template, 450 to 650 ng total RNA, yielded TCR beta cDNA made with a constant-region primer. Amplification in three nested multiplex PCR rounds with slightly modified ARM-PCR gave rise to TCR beta libraries. Forward primers for TRBV1-TRBV30 and a C-beta reverse primer served the first two PCR rounds, at around 11 cycles each. TCRdb independently ran MiXCR on the multiplex PCR reads; one entry per CDR3 protein. The sample shows approximately 88,000 distinct CDR3 sequences, just under 70% of them seen only once. Bulk tissue was left unsorted, and RNA and DNA were co-extracted from 20-30 mg of it. The sequencing sample was made of tumor-adjacent normal liver tissue. The receptors were sampled from a middle-aged man with primary liver carcinoma and hepatitis B virus infection.

Concerning this clonotype: This may stem from a read error, because a much larger clone lies one nucleotide away. V gene TRBV10-3 combines with J gene TRBJ2-5; 12 bases match TRBD2. This CDR3 comprises 14 residues. Germline CDR1 ENHRY, CDR2 SYGVKD. CDR3 sequence: CVIRRTSGEETQYF. The CDR3 region has the DNA TGTGTCATCAGGAGGACTAGCGGGGAAGAGACCCAGTACTTC.

Notes on this clonotype: Since a much larger clone is just one base distant, this may be a read error. This chain joins TRBV5-1 and TRBJ2-7; D may be TRBD1 (5 bases). This CDR3 spans 14 amino acids. The germline CDR1 and CDR2 sequences are SGHRS and YFSETQ. The CDR3 DNA follows: TGCGCCAGCAGCTTGAGTGCAGGGTTCTACGAGCGGTACTTC. Its protein is CASSLSAGFYERYF.

This rearrangement joins TRBV7-2 to TRBJ1-5, with D perhaps TRBD1 (6 bases). From germline, CDR1 is SGHTA and CDR2 FQGNSA. The CDR3 runs to 14 residues. V dropped 5 bases and J dropped 7 bases, with 15 bases sitting between them. The CDR3 protein is CASSNYEQGQPQHF. The CDR3 nucleotides are TGTGCCAGCAGCAATTACGAACAGGGCCAGCCCCAGCATTTT.

V and J are TRBV10-3 and TRBJ2-3, with D uncertain. This CDR3 is 14 amino acids long. Germline lookup yields CDR1 ENHRY and CDR2 SYGVKD. The ends were cut back, 7 bases at V and 1 base at J, with 12 bases in the middle. DNA of the CDR3: TGTGCCATCACCGACATGGCTGGCACAGATACGCAGTATTTT. It yields the protein CAITDMAGTDTQYF.

As to this clonotype: One end of the junction fails to match germline, which may point to a read error. The J gene is TRBJ2-6, the V gene TRBV6-5; no reliable D call. The CDR3 totals 15 residues. Germline CDR1 and CDR2: MNHEY and SVGAGI. CDR3 residues: CTSTNRRPGANVLTF. The CDR3 DNA reads as TGTACCAGCACCAACCGTCGCCCTGGGGCCAACGTCCTGACTTTC.

The rearrangement uses TRBV4-2 and TRBJ2-7; D might be TRBD2 (6 bases). V lost 10 bases to trimming and J lost 1 base, with 26 bases between them. This CDR3 is built from 17 residues. Germline V gene lookup returns CDR1 LGHNA and CDR2 YNFKEQ. CDR3 DNA: TGTGCCACTACTGAATTAACGGGAGTATATAAGTCCTACGAGCAGTACTTC. Its translation is CATTELTGVYKSYEQYF.

Concerning this clonotype itself: An end of the junction does not agree with germline; a read error may underlie this. The chain links TRBV28 to TRBJ2-1, with a tentative D call TRBD2 (6 bases). This CDR3 has 15 residues. Germline values: CDR1 MDHEN, CDR2 SYDVKM. DNA for the CDR3: TGTGCCAGCAGTCCGACTAGTGGGTCCTACAATGGGCAGTTCTTC. It codes for CASSPTSGSYNGQFF.

In regard to this clonotype: Without the conserved terminal phenylalanine or tryptophan, this CDR3 likely stems from a read error. The chain uses TRBV11-2 and TRBJ2-3, with D possibly TRBD2 on 6 matching bases. There are 15 residues in the CDR3. Per the germline V gene, CDR1 is SGHAT and CDR2 is FQNNGV. Deletions cut 7 bases from V and 0 bases from J, with 14 bases between. This CDR3 reads CASNRPAGSTDTQYL. The CDR3 region has the DNA TGTGCCAGCAACCGGCCGGCGGGGAGCACAGATACGCAGTATCTT.

This clonotype was detected many times. The chain uses TRBV7-8 and TRBJ2-1; 13 bases fit TRBD2. The CDR3 runs 15 residues. V shed 5 bases, J shed 10 bases, and the junction held 8 bases outside the gene matches. CDR1 is SGHVS, CDR2 FQNEAQ, per germline. The CDR3 here is CASSKGLAGAGEQFF. The CDR3, as DNA: TGTGCCAGCAGCAAAGGACTAGCGGGAGCGGGGGAGCAGTTCTTC.

Only a few counts were recorded for this clonotype. This sequence may be a read error, since a much larger clone differs from it by one base. This is likely a read error, given that the CDR3 carries no conserved phenylalanine or tryptophan at its end. V gene TRBV6-1 combines with J gene TRBJ1-1; TRBD1 matches at 8 bases. The V gene's germline CDR1 is MNHNS and CDR2 SASEGT. J gave up 8 bases and V 10 bases, and 9 bases lay outside the gene matches. The CDR3 contains 12 residues. The CDR3: CATSGQALEAFS. The CDR3 DNA is TGTGCCACTTCGGGACAGGCACTCGAAGCTTTCTCT.

This clonotype was detected once. At one end the junction does not follow the germline gene, possibly because of a read error. This chain connects TRBV11-2 to TRBJ2-1; 7 bases are shared with TRBD1. The CDR3 contains 15 residues. The germline gives CDR1 SGHAT, CDR2 FQNNGV. CDR3 in DNA: TGTGCAAGCAGCTTCGGTGACAGGGATTTCAATGAGCAGTTCTTC. It yields the protein CASSFGDRDFNEQFF.

On this clonotype: At one end the junction does not follow the germline gene, possibly because of a read error. V and J are TRBV11-1 and TRBJ2-1; D unclear. This CDR3 is 15 amino acids long. Germline values: CDR1 SGHAT, CDR2 FQDESV (reference sequence). The CDR3 loop reads CDSSLKTAPYNEQFF. The CDR3 nucleotides read TGTGACAGCAGCTTAAAAACTGCCCCTTACAATGAGCAGTTCTTC.

About this clonotype itself: A read error may account for a junction end that differs from germline. The genes are TRBV11-2 and TRBJ2-3; TRBD1 might be the D (5 bases). CDR1 and CDR2 from the germline V gene are SGHAT and FQNNGV. The CDR3 is 15 amino acids. CDR3 bases: TGTGCCATCAGCCCCAGGCCCAAGGGGACAGATACGCAGTATTTT. It encodes CAISPRPKGTDTQYF. Supplemented by reference TRBV11-2 and TRBJ2-3, the full variable domain reads EAGVAQSPRYKIIEKRQSVAFWCNPISGHATLYWYQQILGQGPKLLIQFQNNGVVDDSQLPKDRFSAERLKGVDSTLKIQPAKLEDSAVYLCAISPRPKGTDTQYFGPGTRLTVL.

This clonotype turned up a few times. A much more abundant neighbour one base away suggests this may be a read error. The CDR3: CASSLRRGGRTDTQYF. In nucleotides, the CDR3 is TGCGCCAGCAGCCTAAGGAGGGGAGGCCGGACGGATACGCAGTATTTT. The chain links TRBV4-1 to TRBJ2-3, with D possibly being TRBD2 (6 bases). The CDR3 contains 16 residues. The V end was cut by 4 bases, the J end by 6 bases, with 20 bases between. The germline gives CDR1 MGHRA, CDR2 YSYEKL.

Comment on this clonotype: Since the CDR3 does not end with the conserved phenylalanine or tryptophan, this likely comes from a read error. V and J are TRBV7-2 and TRBJ2-7; 8 bases agree with TRBD2. The ends lost 2 bases at V and 2 bases at J; junction bases unmatched: 5. This CDR3 is built from 15 residues. Germline loops: CDR1 SGHTA, CDR2 FQGNSA. The CDR3 nucleotides read TGTGCCAGCAGCTTATTTGCGGGGGGTACCTACGAGCAGTACCTC. Its protein product is CASSLFAGGTYEQYL.

The chain's CDR3 is CASSGAGTNNFYEQYF. In nucleotides, the CDR3 is TGTGCCAGCAGTGGGGCAGGGACTAACAATTTCTACGAGCAGTACTTC. The chain is built from TRBV28 and TRBJ2-7, with 7 positions matching TRBD2. V dropped 5 bases and J dropped 3; count of bases not matched to a gene: 13. The CDR3 extends over 16 amino acids. In germline, CDR1 is MDHEN, CDR2 SYDVKM. Complete variable domain (other parts from reference TRBV28 and TRBJ2-7): DVKVTQSSRYLVKRTGEKVFLECVQDMDHENMFWYRQDPGLGLRLIYFSYDVKMKEKGDIPEGYSVSREKKERFSLILESASTNQTSMYLCASSGAGTNNFYEQYFGPGTRLTVT.

This clonotype has only one observation. One end of the junction fails to match germline, which may point to a read error. The chain recombines TRBV11-2 with TRBJ2-1, with D possibly TRBD2 on 6 matching bases. The V gene's germline CDR1 is SGHAT and CDR2 FQNNGV. This CDR3 region has 16 residues. The CDR3 spells CASILDHGEGLNEQFF. The CDR3 coding sequence is TGTGCCAGCATCTTAGATCACGGGGAAGGACTAAATGAGCAGTTCTTC.

Regarding this clonotype: Germline and junction disagree at one end, which may indicate a read error. The chain uses TRBV12-3 or TRBV12-4 and TRBJ2-7; D is unclear. The CDR3 runs 14 residues. The CDR3 spells CASSTDGFSYEPYF. CDR3 sequence (DNA): TGTGCCAGCAGTACCGACGGATTCTCTTACGAGCCGTACTTC.

In regard to this clonotype: Germline and junction disagree at one end, which may indicate a read error. The CDR3 reads CASGLGVNLNYGYTF. The CDR3 bases are TGCGCCAGCGGCTTGGGAGTCAACCTGAACTATGGCTACACCTTC. The gene calls are TRBV5-1 and TRBJ1-2; D ambiguous. The germline gives CDR1 SGHRS, CDR2 YFSETQ. The CDR3 loop spans 15 amino acids.

The chain recombines TRBV18 with TRBJ2-1; no reliable D call. The CDR3 runs 13 residues. Trimming took 10 bases from V and 4 from J, leaving 14 bases between them. The germline CDR1 and CDR2 sequences are KGHSH and LQKENI. The CDR3 sequence is CATEPDGYNEQFF. CDR3 coding DNA: TGTGCCACGGAACCGGACGGTTACAATGAGCAGTTCTTC.

On this clonotype: The germline gene is not matched at one end of the junction; a read error may be the cause. J is TRBJ2-2 and V is TRBV7-9; 12 bases map to TRBD2. The CDR3 totals 15 residues. The germline V gene has CDR1 SEHNR and CDR2 FQNEAQ (reference sequence). The CDR3 here is CASSWTSGNTGKLFF. CDR3 nucleotides: TGTGCCAGCAGTTGGACTAGCGGGAACACCGGGAAGCTGTTTTTT. Filled out from reference TRBV7-9 and TRBJ2-2, the complete variable domain reads DTGVSQNPRHKITKRGQNVTFRCDPISEHNRLYWYRQTLGQGPEFLTYFQNEAQLEKSRLLSDRFSAERPKGSFSTLEIQRTEQGDSAMYLCASSWTSGNTGKLFFGEGSRLTVL.